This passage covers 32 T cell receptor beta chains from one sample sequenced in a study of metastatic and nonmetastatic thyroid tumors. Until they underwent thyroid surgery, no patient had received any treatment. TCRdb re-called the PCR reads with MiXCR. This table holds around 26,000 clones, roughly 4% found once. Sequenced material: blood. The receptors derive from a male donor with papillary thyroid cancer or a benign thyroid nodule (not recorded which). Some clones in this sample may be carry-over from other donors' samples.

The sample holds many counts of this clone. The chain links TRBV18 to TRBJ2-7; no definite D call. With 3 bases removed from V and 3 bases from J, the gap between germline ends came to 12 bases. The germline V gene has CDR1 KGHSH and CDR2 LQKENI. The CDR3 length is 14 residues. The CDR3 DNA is TGTGCCAGCTCACCCAGTCAACTGTTCTACGAGCAGTACTTC. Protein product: CASSPSQLFYEQYF.

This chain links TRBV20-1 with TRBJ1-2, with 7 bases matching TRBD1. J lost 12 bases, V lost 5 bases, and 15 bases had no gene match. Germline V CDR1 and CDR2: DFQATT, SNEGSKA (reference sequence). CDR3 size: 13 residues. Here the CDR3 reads CSASIDRAGFDTF. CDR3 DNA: TGCAGTGCTTCCATAGACAGGGCCGGGTTCGACACCTTC.

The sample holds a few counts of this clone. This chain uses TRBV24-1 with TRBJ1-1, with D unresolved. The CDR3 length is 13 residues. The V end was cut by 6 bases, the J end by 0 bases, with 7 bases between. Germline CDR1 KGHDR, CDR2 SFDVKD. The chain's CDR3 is CATSFGMNTEAFF. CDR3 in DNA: TGTGCCACCAGTTTTGGGATGAACACTGAAGCTTTCTTT.

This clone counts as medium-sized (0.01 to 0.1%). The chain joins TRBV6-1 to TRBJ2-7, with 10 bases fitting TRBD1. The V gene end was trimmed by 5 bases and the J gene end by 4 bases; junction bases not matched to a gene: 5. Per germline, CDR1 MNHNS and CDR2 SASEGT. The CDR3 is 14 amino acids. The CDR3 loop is CASSSGTGVYEQYF. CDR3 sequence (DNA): TGTGCCAGCAGTTCCGGGACAGGGGTGTACGAGCAGTACTTC.

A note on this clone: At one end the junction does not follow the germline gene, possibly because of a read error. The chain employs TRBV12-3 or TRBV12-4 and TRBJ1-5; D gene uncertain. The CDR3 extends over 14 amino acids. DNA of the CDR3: TGTGCCAGCAGTTTAGGCGGGCACAATCAGCCCCAGCATTTC. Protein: CASSLGGHNQPQHF.

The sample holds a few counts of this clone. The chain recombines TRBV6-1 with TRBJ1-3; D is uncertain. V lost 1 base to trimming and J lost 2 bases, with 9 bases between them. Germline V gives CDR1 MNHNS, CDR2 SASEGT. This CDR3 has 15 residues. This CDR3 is CASSEGAVPGNTIYF. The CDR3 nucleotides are TGTGCCAGCAGTGAAGGGGCAGTACCTGGAAACACCATATATTTT.

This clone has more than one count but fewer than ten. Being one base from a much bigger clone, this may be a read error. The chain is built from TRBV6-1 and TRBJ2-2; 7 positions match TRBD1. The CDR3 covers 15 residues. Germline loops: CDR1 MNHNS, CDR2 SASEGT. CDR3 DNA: TGTGCCAGCAGAGATACAGGGGTAAACATCGGGGAGCTGTTTTTT. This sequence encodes CASRDTGVNIGELFF.

For the CDR3, the DNA is TGCGCCAGCAGCTGGGGACAGGGGGCCATCGAGCAGTACTTC. Protein sequence: CASSWGQGAIEQYF. The V and J genes are TRBV5-1 and TRBJ2-7; 12 bases fit TRBD1. The V segment lost 3 bases and the J segment 6 bases; nucleotides outside the gene matches: 4. The CDR3 runs to 14 residues. Germline CDR1 reads SGHRS; CDR2 reads YFSETQ. Combining the CDR3 with reference TRBV5-1 and TRBJ2-7 gives the whole variable domain KAGVTQTPRYLIKTRGQQVTLSCSPISGHRSVSWYQQTPGQGLQFLFEYFSETQRNKGNFPGRFSGRQFSNSRSEMNVSTLELGDSALYLCASSWGQGAIEQYFGPGTRLTVT.

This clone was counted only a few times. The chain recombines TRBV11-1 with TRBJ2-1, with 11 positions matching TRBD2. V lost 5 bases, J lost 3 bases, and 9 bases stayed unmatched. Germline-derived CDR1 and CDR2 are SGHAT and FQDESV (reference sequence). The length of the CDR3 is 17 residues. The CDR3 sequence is CASSHSGTSGNYNEQFF. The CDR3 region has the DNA TGTGCCAGCAGCCATTCTGGGACTAGCGGAAACTACAATGAGCAGTTCTTC.

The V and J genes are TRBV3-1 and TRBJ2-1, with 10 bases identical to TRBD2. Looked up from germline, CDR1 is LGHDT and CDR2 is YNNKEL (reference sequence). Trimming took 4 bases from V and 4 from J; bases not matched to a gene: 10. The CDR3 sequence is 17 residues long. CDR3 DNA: TGTGCCAGCAGCCGACCAAGGCGGACTAGCGGTTACAATGAGCAGTTCTTC. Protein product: CASSRPRRTSGYNEQFF.

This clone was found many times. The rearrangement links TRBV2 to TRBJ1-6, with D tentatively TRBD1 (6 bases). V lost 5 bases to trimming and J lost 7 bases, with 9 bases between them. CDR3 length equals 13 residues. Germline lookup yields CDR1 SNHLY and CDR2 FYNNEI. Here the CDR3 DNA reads TGTGCCAGCAGTACAGGGTTCAATTCACCCCTCCACTTT. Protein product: CASSTGFNSPLHF.

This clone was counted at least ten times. The CDR3 loop is CASTGGLSYEQYF. The CDR3 DNA is TGTGCCAGCACCGGGGGGCTCTCCTACGAGCAGTACTTC. This chain uses TRBV5-6 with TRBJ2-7; TRBD2 might be the D (7 bases). The length of the CDR3 is 13 residues. The V and J ends lost 6 bases and 0 bases respectively, with 10 bases between them. Germline V gives CDR1 SGHDT, CDR2 YYEEEE.

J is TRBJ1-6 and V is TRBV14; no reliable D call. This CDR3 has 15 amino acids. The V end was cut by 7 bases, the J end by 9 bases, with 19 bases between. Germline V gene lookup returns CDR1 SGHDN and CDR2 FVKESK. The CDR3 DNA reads TGTGCCAGCATCGAAGACTACGGGGATGGTTCACCCCTCCACTTT. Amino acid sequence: CASIEDYGDGSPLHF.

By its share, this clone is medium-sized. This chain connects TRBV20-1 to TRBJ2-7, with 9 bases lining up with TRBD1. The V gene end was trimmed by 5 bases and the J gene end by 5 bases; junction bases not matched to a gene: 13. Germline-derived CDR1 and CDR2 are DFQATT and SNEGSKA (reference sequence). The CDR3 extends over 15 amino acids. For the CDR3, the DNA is TGCAGTGCTCCTAAATCCGGGACAGGGTATGACGAGCAGTACTTC. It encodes CSAPKSGTGYDEQYF.

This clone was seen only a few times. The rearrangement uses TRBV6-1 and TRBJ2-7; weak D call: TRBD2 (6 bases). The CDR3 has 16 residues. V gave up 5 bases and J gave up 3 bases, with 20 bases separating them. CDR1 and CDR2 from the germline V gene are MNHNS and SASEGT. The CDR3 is CASSPPDYHPDYEQYF. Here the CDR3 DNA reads TGTGCCAGCAGTCCCCCGGACTACCACCCCGACTACGAGCAGTACTTC.

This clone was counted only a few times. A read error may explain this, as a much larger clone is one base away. The CDR3 loop reads CASRDTGVNTGEPFF. The CDR3 DNA reads as TGTGCCAGCAGAGATACAGGGGTAAACACCGGGGAGCCGTTTTTT. The V and J genes are TRBV6-1 and TRBJ2-2; the match to TRBD1 covers 7 bases. The CDR3 sequence is 15 residues long. Germline V gene sequence: CDR1 MNHNS, CDR2 SASEGT.

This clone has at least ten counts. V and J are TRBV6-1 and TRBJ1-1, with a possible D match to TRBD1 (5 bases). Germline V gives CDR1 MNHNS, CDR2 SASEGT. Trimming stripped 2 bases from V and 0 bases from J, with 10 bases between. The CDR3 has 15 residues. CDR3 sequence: CASSESGRVNTEAFF. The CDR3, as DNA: TGTGCCAGCAGTGAATCCGGCAGGGTGAACACTGAAGCTTTCTTT.

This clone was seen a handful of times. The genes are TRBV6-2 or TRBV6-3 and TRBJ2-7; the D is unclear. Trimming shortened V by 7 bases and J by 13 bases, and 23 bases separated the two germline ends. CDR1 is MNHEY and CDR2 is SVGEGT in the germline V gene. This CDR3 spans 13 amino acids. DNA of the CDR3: TGTGCCAGCACTTCCCCCCCGGTTGGCGCGCAATACTTC. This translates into CASTSPPVGAQYF.

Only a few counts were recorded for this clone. CDR3 DNA sequence: TGTGCCAGCAGTGAAAGCGAGACTCCTCTTAACTATGGCTACACCTTC. It encodes CASSESETPLNYGYTF. The genes are TRBV6-1 and TRBJ1-2; no reliable D call. The CDR3 extends over 16 amino acids. Trimming removed 2 bases from V and 1 base from J, with 14 bases in between. The germline CDR1 and CDR2 sequences are MNHNS and SASEGT.

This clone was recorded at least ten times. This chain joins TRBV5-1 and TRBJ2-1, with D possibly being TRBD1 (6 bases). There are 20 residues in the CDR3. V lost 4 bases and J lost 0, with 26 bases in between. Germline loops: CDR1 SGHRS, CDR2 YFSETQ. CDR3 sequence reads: CASSTKTGAWGQSSYNEQFF. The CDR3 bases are TGCGCCAGCAGCACCAAGACAGGAGCCTGGGGACAAAGCTCCTACAATGAGCAGTTCTTC. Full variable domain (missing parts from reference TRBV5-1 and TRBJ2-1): KAGVTQTPRYLIKTRGQQVTLSCSPISGHRSVSWYQQTPGQGLQFLFEYFSETQRNKGNFPGRFSGRQFSNSRSEMNVSTLELGDSALYLCASSTKTGAWGQSSYNEQFFGPGTRLTVL.

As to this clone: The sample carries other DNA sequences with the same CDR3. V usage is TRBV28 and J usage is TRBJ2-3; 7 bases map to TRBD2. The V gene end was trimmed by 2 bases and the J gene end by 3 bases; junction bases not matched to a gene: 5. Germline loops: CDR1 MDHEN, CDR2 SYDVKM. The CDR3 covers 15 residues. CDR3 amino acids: CASSLAGVGTDTQYF. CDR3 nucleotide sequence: TGTGCCAGCAGTTTAGCGGGAGTGGGTACAGATACGCAGTATTTT.

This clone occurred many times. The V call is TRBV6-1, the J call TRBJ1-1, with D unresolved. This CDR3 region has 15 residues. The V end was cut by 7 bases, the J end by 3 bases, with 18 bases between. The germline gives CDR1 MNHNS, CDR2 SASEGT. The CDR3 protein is CASIEGLRADTEAFF. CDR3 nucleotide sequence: TGTGCCAGCATCGAGGGCCTCAGAGCGGACACTGAAGCTTTCTTT.

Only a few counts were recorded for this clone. Here the CDR3 reads CASSLRAESSPLHF. CDR3 sequence (DNA): TGTGCCAGCAGCTTAAGGGCAGAGAGTTCACCCCTCCACTTT. The chain is built from TRBV11-3 and TRBJ1-6, with D unresolved. Germline V lookup: CDR1 SGHNT, CDR2 YENEEA. Trimming pared 2 bases from V and 9 bases from J, leaving 11 bases between. This CDR3 spans 14 amino acids.

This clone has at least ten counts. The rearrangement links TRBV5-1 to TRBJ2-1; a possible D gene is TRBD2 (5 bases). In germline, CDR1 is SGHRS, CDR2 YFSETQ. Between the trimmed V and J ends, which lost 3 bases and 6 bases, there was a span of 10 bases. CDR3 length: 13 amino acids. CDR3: CASSSGSLNEQFF. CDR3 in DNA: TGCGCCAGCAGCTCGGGGAGCCTCAATGAGCAGTTCTTC.

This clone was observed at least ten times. CDR3 nucleotide sequence: TGTGCCAGCAACCTAGCGGGCGTCTACAATGAGCAGTTCTTC. It encodes CASNLAGVYNEQFF. The chain joins TRBV14 to TRBJ2-1, with TRBD2 identical over 8 bases. CDR1 SGHDN and CDR2 FVKESK come from the germline V gene. The CDR3 is made up of 14 amino acids. Trimming took 7 bases from V and 3 from J; bases not matched to a gene: 5.

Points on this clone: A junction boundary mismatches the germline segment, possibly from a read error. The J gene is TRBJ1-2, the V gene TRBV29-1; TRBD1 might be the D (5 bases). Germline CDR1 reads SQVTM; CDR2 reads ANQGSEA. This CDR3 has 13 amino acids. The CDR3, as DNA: TGCAGCGTTGACTTCCAGACAGCCTATGGCTACGCCTTC. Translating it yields CSVDFQTAYGYAF.

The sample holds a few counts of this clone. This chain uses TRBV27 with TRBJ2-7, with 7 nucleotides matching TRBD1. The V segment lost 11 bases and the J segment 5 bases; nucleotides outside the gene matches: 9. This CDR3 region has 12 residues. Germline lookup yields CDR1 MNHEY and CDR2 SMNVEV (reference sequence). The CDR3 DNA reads TGTGCCCCCTGGGACAGTGAGGACGAGCAGTACTTC. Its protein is CAPWDSEDEQYF.

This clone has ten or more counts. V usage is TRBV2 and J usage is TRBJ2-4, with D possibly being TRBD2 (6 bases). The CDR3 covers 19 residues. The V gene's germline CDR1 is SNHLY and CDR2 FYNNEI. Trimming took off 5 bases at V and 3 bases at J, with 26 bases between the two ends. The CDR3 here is CASSFLTGEGRGGKNIQYF. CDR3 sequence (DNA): TGTGCCAGCAGTTTTTTGACCGGTGAGGGGCGGGGTGGCAAAAACATTCAGTACTTC.

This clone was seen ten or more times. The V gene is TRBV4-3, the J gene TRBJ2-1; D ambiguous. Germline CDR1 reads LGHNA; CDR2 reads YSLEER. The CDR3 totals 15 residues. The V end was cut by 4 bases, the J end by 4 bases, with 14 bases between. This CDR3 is CASSPTVTAYNEQFF. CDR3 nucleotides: TGCGCCAGCAGCCCTACAGTAACCGCTTACAATGAGCAGTTCTTC.

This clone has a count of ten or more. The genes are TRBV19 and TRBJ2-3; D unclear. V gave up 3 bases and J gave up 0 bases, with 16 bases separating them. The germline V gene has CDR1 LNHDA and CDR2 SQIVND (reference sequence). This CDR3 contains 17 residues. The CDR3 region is CASSIPSVASSTDTQYF. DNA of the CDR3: TGTGCCAGTAGTATCCCTTCCGTCGCCTCTAGCACAGATACGCAGTATTTT.

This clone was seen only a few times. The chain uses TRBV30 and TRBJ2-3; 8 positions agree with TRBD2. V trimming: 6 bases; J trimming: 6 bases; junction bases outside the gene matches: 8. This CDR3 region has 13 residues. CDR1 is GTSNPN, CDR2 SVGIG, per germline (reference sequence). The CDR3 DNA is TGTGCCTGCCTGGGACTAGTAGGCGATACGCAGTATTTT. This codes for CACLGLVGDTQYF.

The CDR3 loop is CASSPLGAGRDTQYF. CDR3 nucleotides: TGTGCCAGCAGTCCCCTTGGAGCGGGAAGGGATACGCAGTATTTT. The gene calls are TRBV27 and TRBJ2-3; 7 bases line up with TRBD2. Germline CDR1 reads MNHEY; CDR2 reads SMNVEV (reference sequence). V lost 5 bases, J lost 6 bases, and 11 bases stayed unmatched. This CDR3 contains 15 residues.